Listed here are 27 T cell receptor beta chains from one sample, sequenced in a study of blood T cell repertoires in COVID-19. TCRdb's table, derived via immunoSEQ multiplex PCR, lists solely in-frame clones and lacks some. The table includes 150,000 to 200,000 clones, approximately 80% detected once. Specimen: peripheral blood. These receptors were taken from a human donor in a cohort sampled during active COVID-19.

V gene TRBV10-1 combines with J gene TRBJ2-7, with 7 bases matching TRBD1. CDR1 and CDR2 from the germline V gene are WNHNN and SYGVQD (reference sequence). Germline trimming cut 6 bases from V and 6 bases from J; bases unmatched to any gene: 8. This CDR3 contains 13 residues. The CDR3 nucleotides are TGCGCCAGCAGACCGACAGGGTCGGGCGAGCAGTACTTC. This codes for CASRPTGSGEQYF.

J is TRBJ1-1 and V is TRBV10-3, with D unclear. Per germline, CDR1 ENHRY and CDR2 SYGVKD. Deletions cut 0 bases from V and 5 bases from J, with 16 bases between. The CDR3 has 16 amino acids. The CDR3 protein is CAISESANPGGTEAFF. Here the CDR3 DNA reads TGTGCCATCAGTGAGTCGGCCAACCCAGGAGGAACTGAAGCTTTCTTT.

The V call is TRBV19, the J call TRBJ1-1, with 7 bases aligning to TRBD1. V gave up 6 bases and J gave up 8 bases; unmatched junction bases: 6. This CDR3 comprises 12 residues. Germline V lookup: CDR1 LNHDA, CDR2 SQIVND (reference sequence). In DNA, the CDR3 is TGTGCCAGTAGAGGGGGACAGATGGAAGCTTTCTTT. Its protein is CASRGGQMEAFF.

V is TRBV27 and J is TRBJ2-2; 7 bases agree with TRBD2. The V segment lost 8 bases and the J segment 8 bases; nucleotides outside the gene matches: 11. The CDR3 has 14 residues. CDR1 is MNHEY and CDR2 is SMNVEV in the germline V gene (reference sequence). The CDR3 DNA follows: TGTGCCAGCCCTTCGGCGGGAGTATCAGGGGAGCTGTTTTTT. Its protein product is CASPSAGVSGELFF.

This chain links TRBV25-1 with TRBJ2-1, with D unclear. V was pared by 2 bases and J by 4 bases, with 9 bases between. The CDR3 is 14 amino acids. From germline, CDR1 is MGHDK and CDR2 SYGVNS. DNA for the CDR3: TGTGCCAGCAGTGAACCCCCAGGATACAATGAGCAGTTCTTC. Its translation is CASSEPPGYNEQFF. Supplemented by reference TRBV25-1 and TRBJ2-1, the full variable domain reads EADIYQTPRYLVIGTGKKITLECSQTMGHDKMYWYQQDPGMELHLIHYSYGVNSTEKGDLSSESTVSRIRTEHFPLTLESARPSHTSQYLCASSEPPGYNEQFFGPGTRLTVL.

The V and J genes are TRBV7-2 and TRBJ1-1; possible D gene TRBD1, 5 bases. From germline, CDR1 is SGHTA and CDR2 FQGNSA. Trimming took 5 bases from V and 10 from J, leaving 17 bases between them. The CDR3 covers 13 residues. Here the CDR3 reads CASSPNTLGRAFF. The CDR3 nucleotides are TGTGCCAGCAGCCCAAATACCCTGGGGCGAGCTTTCTTT.

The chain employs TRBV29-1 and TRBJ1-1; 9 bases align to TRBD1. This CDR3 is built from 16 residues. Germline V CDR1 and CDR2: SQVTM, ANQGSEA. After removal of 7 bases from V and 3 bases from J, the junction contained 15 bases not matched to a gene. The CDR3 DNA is TGCAGCGGTATACTTAGACAGGGGGTGGGGGACACTGAAGCTTTCTTT. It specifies CSGILRQGVGDTEAFF.

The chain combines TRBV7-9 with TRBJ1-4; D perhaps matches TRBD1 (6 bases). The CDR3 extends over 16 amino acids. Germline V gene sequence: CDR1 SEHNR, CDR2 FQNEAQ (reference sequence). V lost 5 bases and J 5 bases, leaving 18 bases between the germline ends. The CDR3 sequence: CASSPPRDTGNEKLFF. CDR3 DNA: TGTGCCAGCAGCCCCCCCCGGGACACAGGGAATGAAAAACTGTTTTTT.

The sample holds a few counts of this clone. This CDR3 is CASSSRTGEGYTF. CDR3 DNA sequence: TGTGCCAGCAGTTCCCGGACAGGGGAAGGCTACACCTTC. The chain links TRBV6-5 to TRBJ1-2; 9 bases line up with TRBD1. With V trimmed by 4 bases and J by 8 bases, 5 bases remained unmatched. Looked up from germline, CDR1 is MNHEY and CDR2 is SVGAGI. This CDR3 has 13 amino acids.

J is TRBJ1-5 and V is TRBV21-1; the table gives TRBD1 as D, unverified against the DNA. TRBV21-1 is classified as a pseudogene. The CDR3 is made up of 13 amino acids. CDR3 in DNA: TGTGCCAGCACCGGGACAGGGGGCAAGCCCCAGCATTTT. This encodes CASTGTGGKPQHF.

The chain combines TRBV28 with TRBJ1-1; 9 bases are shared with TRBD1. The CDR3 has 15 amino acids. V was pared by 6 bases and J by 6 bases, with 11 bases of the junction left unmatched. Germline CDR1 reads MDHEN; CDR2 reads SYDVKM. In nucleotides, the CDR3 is TGTGCCAGCAGGAAGCCCGGGACAGGGAAAGCTGAAGCTTTCTTT. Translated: CASRKPGTGKAEAFF.

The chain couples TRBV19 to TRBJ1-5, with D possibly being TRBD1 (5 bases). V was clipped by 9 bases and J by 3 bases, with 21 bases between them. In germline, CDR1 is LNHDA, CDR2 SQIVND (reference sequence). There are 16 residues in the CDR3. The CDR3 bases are TGTGCCAGCCATCCCGGGCGGGGGGTGATCAATCAGCCCCAGCATTTT. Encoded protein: CASHPGRGVINQPQHF.

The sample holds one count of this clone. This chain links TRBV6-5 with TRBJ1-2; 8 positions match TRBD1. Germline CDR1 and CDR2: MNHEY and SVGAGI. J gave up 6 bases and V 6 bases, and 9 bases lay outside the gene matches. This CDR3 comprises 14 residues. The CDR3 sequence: CASRGQALGDGYTF. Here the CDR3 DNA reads TGTGCCAGCAGGGGACAGGCTTTGGGGGATGGCTACACCTTC.

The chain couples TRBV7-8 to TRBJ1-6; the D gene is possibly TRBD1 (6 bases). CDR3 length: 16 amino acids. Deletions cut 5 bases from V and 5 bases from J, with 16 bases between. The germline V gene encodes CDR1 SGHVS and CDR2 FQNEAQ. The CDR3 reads CASSADRRVNNSPLHF. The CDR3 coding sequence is TGTGCCAGCAGCGCTGACAGGCGTGTGAATAATTCACCCCTCCACTTT.

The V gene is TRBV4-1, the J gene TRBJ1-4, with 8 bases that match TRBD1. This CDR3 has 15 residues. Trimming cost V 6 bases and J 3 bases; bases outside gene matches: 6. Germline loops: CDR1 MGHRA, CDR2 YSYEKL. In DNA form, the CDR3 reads TGCGCCAGCAGTTTACAGACAGGGGCTAATGAAAAACTGTTTTTT. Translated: CASSLQTGANEKLFF.

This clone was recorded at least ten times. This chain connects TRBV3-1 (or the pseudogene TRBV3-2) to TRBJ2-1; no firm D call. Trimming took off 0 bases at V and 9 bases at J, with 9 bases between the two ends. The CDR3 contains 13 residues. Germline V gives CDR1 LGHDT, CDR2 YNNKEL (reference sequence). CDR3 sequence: CASSQDPRSEQFF. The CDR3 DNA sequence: TGTGCCAGCAGCCAAGATCCAAGGAGTGAGCAGTTCTTC.

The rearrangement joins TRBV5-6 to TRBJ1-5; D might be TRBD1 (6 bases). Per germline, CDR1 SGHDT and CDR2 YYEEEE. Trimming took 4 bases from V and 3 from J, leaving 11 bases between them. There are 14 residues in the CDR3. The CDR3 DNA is TGTGCCAGCAGCCTCGGACAGTACAATCAGCCCCAGCATTTT. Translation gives CASSLGQYNQPQHF.

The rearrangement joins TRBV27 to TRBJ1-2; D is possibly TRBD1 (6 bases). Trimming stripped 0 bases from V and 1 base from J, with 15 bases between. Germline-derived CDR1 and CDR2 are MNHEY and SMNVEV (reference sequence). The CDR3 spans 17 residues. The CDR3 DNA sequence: TGTGCCAGCAGTTTATCGGGCAGGCCAGGGGTTAACTATGGCTACACCTTC. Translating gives CASSLSGRPGVNYGYTF.

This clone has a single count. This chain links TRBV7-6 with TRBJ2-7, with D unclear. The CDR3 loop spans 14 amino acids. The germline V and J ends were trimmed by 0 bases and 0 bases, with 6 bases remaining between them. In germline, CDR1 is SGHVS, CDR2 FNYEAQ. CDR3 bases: TGTGCCAGCAGCTTAGCGTACAACTCCTACGAGCAGTACTTC. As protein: CASSLAYNSYEQYF.

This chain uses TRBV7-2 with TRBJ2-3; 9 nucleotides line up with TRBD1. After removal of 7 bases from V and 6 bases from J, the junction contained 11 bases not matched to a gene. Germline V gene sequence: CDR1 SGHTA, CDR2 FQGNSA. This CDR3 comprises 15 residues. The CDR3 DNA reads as TGTGCCAGCACCCTACAGGGGGCGCAAACCGATACGCAGTATTTT. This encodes CASTLQGAQTDTQYF.

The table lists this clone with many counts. Here the CDR3 reads CASSFPADTQYF. In nucleotides, the CDR3 is TGTGCCAGCAGCTTCCCTGCAGATACGCAGTATTTT. This chain joins TRBV7-3 and TRBJ2-3; no definite D call. In germline, CDR1 is SGHTA, CDR2 FQGTGA. The ends were cut back, 3 bases at V and 4 bases at J, with 5 bases in the middle. The CDR3 is 12 residues long.

Here the CDR3 reads CASSPGTSNGEQFF. CDR3 sequence (DNA): TGTGCCAGCAGCCCCGGGACTAGCAACGGTGAGCAGTTCTTC. V usage is TRBV7-3 and J usage is TRBJ2-1; 9 bases fit TRBD2. The V segment lost 5 bases and the J segment 9 bases; nucleotides outside the gene matches: 8. Germline V gives CDR1 SGHTA, CDR2 FQGTGA. The CDR3 extends over 14 amino acids.

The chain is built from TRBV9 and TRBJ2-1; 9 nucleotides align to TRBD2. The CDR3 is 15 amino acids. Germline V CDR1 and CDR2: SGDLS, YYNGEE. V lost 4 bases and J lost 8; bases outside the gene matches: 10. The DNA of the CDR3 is TGTGCCAGCAGCCCCGGGACTAGCAGTGGCGATGAGCAGTTCTTC. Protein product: CASSPGTSSGDEQFF.

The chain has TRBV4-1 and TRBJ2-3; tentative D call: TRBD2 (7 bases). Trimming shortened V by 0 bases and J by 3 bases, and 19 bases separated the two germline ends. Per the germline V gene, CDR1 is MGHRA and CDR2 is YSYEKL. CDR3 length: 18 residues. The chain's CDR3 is CASSQDHSLGGLTDTQYF. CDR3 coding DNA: TGCGCCAGCAGCCAAGACCACTCCCTGGGGGGGCTTACAGATACGCAGTATTTT.

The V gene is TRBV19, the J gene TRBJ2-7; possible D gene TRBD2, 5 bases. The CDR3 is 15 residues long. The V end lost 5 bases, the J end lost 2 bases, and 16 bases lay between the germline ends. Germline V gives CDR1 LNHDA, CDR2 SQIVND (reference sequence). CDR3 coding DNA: TGTGCCAGTAGTCAACGGGATTTTCCTACCTACGAGCAGTACTTC. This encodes CASSQRDFPTYEQYF.

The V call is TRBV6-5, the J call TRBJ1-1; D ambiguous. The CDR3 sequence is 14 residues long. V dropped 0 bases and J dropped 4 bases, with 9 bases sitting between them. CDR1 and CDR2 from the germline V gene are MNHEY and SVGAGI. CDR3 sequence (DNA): TGTGCCAGCAGTTACTCTTCAGATGGCACTGAAGCTTTCTTT. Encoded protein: CASSYSSDGTEAFF.

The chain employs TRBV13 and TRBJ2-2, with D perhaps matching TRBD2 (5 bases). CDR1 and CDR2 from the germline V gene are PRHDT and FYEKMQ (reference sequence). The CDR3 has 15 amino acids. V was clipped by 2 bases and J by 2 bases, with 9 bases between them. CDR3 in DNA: TGTGCCAGCAGCTTAATTCGGGGAAACACCGGGGAGCTGTTTTTT. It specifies CASSLIRGNTGELFF.